The 12 T cell receptor beta chains presented below share a single source sample, sequenced in a study of blood T cell repertoires in COVID-19. Profiling relied on immunoSEQ multiplex PCR, and the TCRdb table lists in-frame clones only, not all of them. This table has about 58,000 clones, 70% to 90% appearing once. Sequenced: peripheral blood. The receptors shown here come from a woman aged 60-75 years with active COVID-19.

The DNA for the CDR3 is TGTGCCAGCTCGCAATTCAGCGCCCCTACTAACTATGGCTACACCTTC. Protein sequence: CASSQFSAPTNYGYTF. This sequence joins TRBV18 and TRBJ1-2; D gene unclear. CDR3 length equals 16 residues. Germline CDR1 is KGHSH and CDR2 is LQKENI. Trimming shortened V by 6 bases and J by 0 bases, and 17 bases separated the two germline ends.

This chain's CDR3 is CSASKRDEAFF. CDR3 DNA: TGCAGTGCTAGTAAACGAGATGAAGCTTTCTTT. V gene TRBV20-1 combines with J gene TRBJ1-1; no clear D gene. Germline-derived CDR1 and CDR2 are DFQATT and SNEGSKA (reference sequence). The ends were cut back, 3 bases at V and 7 bases at J, with 9 bases in the middle. The CDR3 spans 11 residues.

CDR3 DNA: TGTGCCAGCAGCTTGGCCGGGCAGGGGGCAGATACGCAGTATTTT. This codes for CASSLAGQGADTQYF. V is TRBV5-4 and J is TRBJ2-3; 7 nucleotides align to TRBD1. V lost 0 bases and J lost 4; bases outside the gene matches: 5. Germline V CDR1 and CDR2: SGHNT, YYREEE (reference sequence). The CDR3 length is 15 residues.

The chain couples TRBV14 to TRBJ1-4; TRBD1 matches 7 bases. The germline gives CDR1 SGHDN, CDR2 FVKESK. The CDR3 sequence is 14 residues long. V dropped 0 bases and J dropped 7; count of bases not matched to a gene: 2. This chain's CDR3 is CASSQETGFEKLFF. The CDR3 nucleotides read TGTGCCAGCAGCCAAGAGACAGGGTTTGAAAAACTGTTTTTT.

This rearrangement joins TRBV7-3 to TRBJ2-7, with 8 bases fitting TRBD1. Looked up from germline, CDR1 is SGHTA and CDR2 is FQGTGA. The V and J ends lost 5 bases and 4 bases, in that order; junction bases with no gene match: 7. This CDR3 region has 14 residues. CDR3 amino acids: CASSPRGRGYEQYF. Here the CDR3 DNA reads TGTGCCAGCAGCCCCAGGGGGCGCGGATACGAGCAGTACTTC.

The chain recombines TRBV21-1 with TRBJ2-7; the DNA was not used to check the table's D call, TRBD2. TRBV21-1 is termed a pseudogene. The CDR3 consists of 14 residues. CDR3 in amino acids: CASSKGGPGREQYF. Written as DNA, the CDR3 is TGTGCCAGCAGCAAAGGGGGACCGGGGAGGGAGCAGTACTTC.

The J gene is TRBJ1-6, the V gene TRBV9; 7 bases align to TRBD1. The CDR3 is 15 amino acids. The V segment lost 4 bases and the J segment 7 bases; nucleotides outside the gene matches: 8. The V gene's germline CDR1 is SGDLS and CDR2 YYNGEE. The CDR3 region is CASSPATGFNSPLHF. CDR3 sequence (DNA): TGTGCCAGCAGCCCTGCGACAGGGTTCAATTCACCCCTCCACTTT.

The chain has TRBV18 and TRBJ2-3, with TRBD1 as a possible D gene (5 bases). This CDR3 has 15 residues. The V end lost 3 bases, the J end lost 4 bases, and 14 bases lay between the germline ends. Germline lookup yields CDR1 KGHSH and CDR2 LQKENI. In DNA, the CDR3 is TGTGCCAGCTCACCTGAGCCAGGGCCGTCAGATACGCAGTATTTT. Residues: CASSPEPGPSDTQYF.

This rearrangement joins TRBV9 to TRBJ2-6; D may be TRBD1 (6 bases). V was cut by 4 bases and J by 1 base, with 12 bases left in between. The CDR3 extends over 16 amino acids. Germline assignment: CDR1 SGDLS and CDR2 YYNGEE. The CDR3 region is CASSPTQGSGANVLTF. In DNA form, the CDR3 reads TGTGCCAGCAGCCCAACACAGGGTTCTGGGGCCAACGTCCTGACTTTC.

J is TRBJ1-2 and V is TRBV15; 8 nucleotides align to TRBD1. Germline V gene data show CDR1 as LNHNV and CDR2 as YYDKDF (reference sequence). The V gene end was trimmed by 0 bases and the J gene end by 2 bases; junction bases not matched to a gene: 14. The CDR3 has 19 amino acids. CDR3 protein: CATSRDPTAPDRANYGYTF. The CDR3 bases are TGTGCCACCAGCAGAGATCCTACGGCACCGGACAGGGCGAACTATGGCTACACCTTC.

This chain links TRBV11-2 with TRBJ2-5; D is perhaps TRBD2 (6 bases). This CDR3 is 18 amino acids long. Trimming took 2 bases from V and 3 from J, leaving 22 bases between them. Germline CDR1 and CDR2: SGHAT and FQNNGV. CDR3 residues: CASSLRSTLAGTEETQYF. As DNA, the CDR3 is TGTGCCAGCAGCTTACGGTCCACACTAGCAGGGACCGAAGAGACCCAGTACTTC.

This clone was counted only a few times. V gene TRBV6-5 combines with J gene TRBJ2-7; a possible D gene is TRBD1 (6 bases). Trimming left V 7 bases short and J 1 base short, with 11 bases between. Germline V gene data show CDR1 as MNHEY and CDR2 as SVGAGI. CDR3 length: 13 amino acids. CDR3 nucleotides: TGTGCCAGCAATATACAGGGTTCCTACGAGCAGTACTTC. As protein: CASNIQGSYEQYF.